Below, 2 T cell receptor beta chains from the same sample are listed, as sequenced in a study of cytomegalovirus exposure and HLA in healthy donors. Both 60 Vbeta primers and 13 Jbeta primers went into the PCR. TCRdb's table, derived via immunoSEQ multiplex PCR, lists solely in-frame clones and lacks some. This sample has 140,000 to 150,000 clones; over 65% occur once, and the top ten carry over 2.5%. The sequenced material came from PBMCs. The receptors shown here come from a man aged 35-49 years in good health and CMV-seropositive.

This clone was recorded once. The V gene is TRBV21-1, the J gene TRBJ2-5; whether TRBD2, the table's D call, matches the DNA was not checked. The J call may be wrong; the DNA end is better matched by TRBJ2-7. TRBV21-1 is a pseudogene segment. The CDR3 runs 18 residues. Written as DNA, the CDR3 is TGTGCCAGCAGCAAAGATTTGGGGACTAGCGGGCCTCCCCACGAGCAGTACTTC. Translating it yields CASSKDLGTSGPPHEQYF.

A single count supports this clone. The DNA of the CDR3 is TGTGCCAGCAGCTCAGGGGCGGGGGTTATCTCCTACGAGCAGTACTTC. Residues: CASSSGAGVISYEQYF. The chain combines TRBV7-2 with TRBJ2-7, with D possibly being TRBD2 (7 bases). Germline V gene sequence: CDR1 SGHTA, CDR2 FQGNSA. The CDR3 is 16 amino acids. Trimming pared 4 bases from V and 0 bases from J, leaving 16 bases between.